Included here is one T cell receptor beta chain sequence, with context. What it binds is unknown. These data originate in a study of T cell responses to AZD1222 COVID-19 vaccine. General study findings and limits: Researchers took repertoire samples only after the peak T cell response had come. Across spike, vaccine-associated CD4 TCRs were found, dominant at 160-218 and 743-854.

The J segment lost 5 bases and the V segment lost 4 bases, leaving 1 base of the junction unmatched. CDR1 and CDR2 from the germline V gene are SNHLY and FYNNEI. CDR3 size: 12 residues. Using immunoSEQ multiplex PCR, the repertoire was profiled, and TCRdb retains in-frame clones only, with some absent. The profile shows 77,000 or so clones, 87% of them singletons. The receptor was isolated from an adult who received the AZD1222 COVID-19 vaccine. V gene TRBV2 combines with J gene TRBJ1-2; 7 positions agree with TRBD1. Sequencing used peripheral blood, obtained 28 days after the second AZD1222 dose. CDR3 loop: CASSGDSYGYTF. The CDR3 DNA sequence: TGTGCCAGCAGTGGGGACAGTTATGGCTACACCTTC.